This T cell receptor (beta chain) was sequenced for a study of T cell responses to AZD1222 COVID-19 vaccine. About the research overall: Recipients boosted at about 4 weeks or about 12 weeks are pooled.

V gave up 5 bases and J gave up 4 bases, with 14 bases separating them. The CDR3 consists of 14 residues. Germline CDR1 reads KGHSH; CDR2 reads LQKENI. As concerns this clone: Its antigen is unidentified.

Whole-study results and caveats: Repertoires in all cases were sampled only once the peak T cell response had passed. Seropositivity was recorded at baseline in only 6 or 7 AZD1222 recipients. The donor group comprised mostly white British people and more females; the analysis possibly underestimated clonal diversity.

Sequenced by immunoSEQ multiplex PCR; TCRdb stores in-frame clones only, minus some. This sample has approximately 120,000 clones, with about nine tenths found just once. The sample here was peripheral blood, taken on day 0 of AZD1222 vaccination. This clonotype was sampled from an adult in good health. The V call is TRBV18, the J call TRBJ1-2; D gene uncertain. CDR3 in DNA: TGTGCCAGCTCAACCCAGACCCGGGGCTATGGCTACACCTTC. Residues: CASSTQTRGYGYTF.